These 6 T cell receptor beta chains were sequenced from one sample in a study of shared clonotypes between healthy human individuals. Here immunoSEQ multiplex PCR was the method, and the copy in TCRdb shows in-frame clones only, minus some. Seen here are roughly 330,000 clones, roughly 70% observed once, and the top ten hold about 9.4%. The sequencing sample was made of memory CD4+ T cells sorted from blood. Indicated subset: CD45RA-negative fraction. These receptors were taken from a man aged 25-45 years in good health.

The chain joins TRBV5-4 to TRBJ2-2; D unclear. This CDR3 spans 13 amino acids. Germline CDR1 is SGHNT and CDR2 is YYREEE (reference sequence). Trimming left V 1 base short and J 3 bases short, with 4 bases between. The CDR3 DNA is TGTGCCAGCAGCTTGAGAGACACCGGGGAGCTGTTTTTT. Encoded protein: CASSLRDTGELFF.

The chain has TRBV6-5 and TRBJ2-1, with 7 bases aligning to TRBD1. The ends lost 4 bases at V and 5 bases at J; junction bases unmatched: 5. The germline V gene has CDR1 MNHEY and CDR2 SVGAGI. CDR3 length equals 14 residues. CDR3 sequence (DNA): TGTGCCAGCAGTTGGACAGGTTCCAACAATGAGCAGTTCTTC. This gives the protein CASSWTGSNNEQFF.

The chain joins TRBV29-1 to TRBJ2-5; D possibly corresponds to TRBD1 (5 bases). Trimming removed 4 bases at V and 3 bases at J, with 9 bases between. The V gene's germline CDR1 is SQVTM and CDR2 ANQGSEA. The CDR3 spans 12 residues. CDR3 residues: CSVGQGKETQYF. The CDR3 DNA is TGCAGCGTTGGGCAGGGAAAAGAGACCCAGTACTTC.

V and J are TRBV6-5 and TRBJ2-1; 10 bases line up with TRBD2. Germline loops: CDR1 MNHEY, CDR2 SVGAGI. This CDR3 has 15 amino acids. The V gene end was trimmed by 6 bases and the J gene end by 7 bases; junction bases not matched to a gene: 9. The CDR3 sequence: CASRATSGIINEQFF. CDR3 bases: TGTGCCAGCAGAGCCACTAGCGGGATAATAAATGAGCAGTTCTTC.

The chain links TRBV19 to TRBJ1-1, with D perhaps matching TRBD1 (5 bases). Germline V CDR1 and CDR2: LNHDA, SQIVND (reference sequence). This CDR3 is 13 amino acids long. Trimming cost V 5 bases and J 9 bases, with 16 bases left between them. The chain's CDR3 is CASSGDGTTKAFF. The CDR3 DNA is TGTGCCAGTAGTGGCGACGGGACGACCAAAGCTTTCTTT.

The V call is TRBV11-2, the J call TRBJ2-1; D not certain. This CDR3 has 15 residues. V lost 5 bases, J lost 2 bases, and 13 bases lay in between. CDR1 and CDR2 (germline): SGHAT, FQNNGV. The CDR3 region has the DNA TGTGCCAGCAGCCCCGAGACATGGACCTACAATGAGCAGTTCTTC. As protein: CASSPETWTYNEQFF.